This T cell receptor beta chain was observed in a study of T cell repertoires in aging, cancer and after chemotherapy. Overall study findings and caveats: No conclusions about immunological memory after chemotherapy can be drawn from the repertoire data.

Multiplex touch-down PCR with TRB-A/B primers amplified rearranged V-D-J TRB sequences. TCRdb recomputed calls from the multiplex PCR reads with MiXCR, one row per CDR3 protein. The sample includes 6,500 to 9,500 distinct CDR3 sequences, approximately 25% seen only once; the top ten take less than 3.5%. Worth noting for this clonotype: Its target is not known.

Amplification of TCR beta used genomic DNA extracted from peripheral blood. This CDR3 comprises 15 residues. The receptor comes from a human donor with a blood cancer. Sequencing input: blood. The V and J genes are TRBV21-1 and TRBJ1-1; the D segment call TRBD1 is taken from the table without a DNA check. TRBV21-1 is tagged as a pseudogene. The CDR3 nucleotides are TGTGCCAGCAGCAAAAGGACTCGGGGGCGAGGGGAAGCTTTCTTT. This sequence encodes CASSKRTRGRGEAFF.